Presented here are 3 T cell receptor beta chains from one specimen sequenced in a study of Ad26.COV2.S vaccination and SARS-CoV-2 variants. TCRdb's copy holds only in-frame clones and misses some; the assay was immunoSEQ multiplex PCR. The sample gives 300,000 to 400,000 clones, 87% of which show up once; around 3.5% is in the top ten. The treatment: about 20 received Ad26.COV2.S at low or high dose, single or two shots; 5 received placebo; per-sample allocation not given. Sampling happened 63 days after the first vaccine or placebo injection. Sequenced material: peripheral blood, taken in a trial of Ad26.COV2.S vaccine versus placebo. Every receptor here comes from a person between 18 and 65 years old who received the Ad26.COV2.S COVID-19 vaccine or a placebo.

V usage is TRBV7-9 and J usage is TRBJ2-3; D tentatively reads TRBD1 or TRBD2 (5 bases each). Germline V gene lookup returns CDR1 SEHNR and CDR2 FQNEAQ (reference sequence). V lost 2 bases and J lost 5, with 23 bases in between. The length of the CDR3 is 18 residues. In DNA form, the CDR3 reads TGTGCCAGCAGCTTACCGGATAAGACGTGGATGAGGGGAGATACGCAGTATTTT. Encoded protein: CASSLPDKTWMRGDTQYF. The full variable domain, completed using reference TRBV7-9 and TRBJ2-3, is DTGVSQNPRHKITKRGQNVTFRCDPISEHNRLYWYRQTLGQGPEFLTYFQNEAQLEKSRLLSDRFSAERPKGSFSTLEIQRTEQGDSAMYLCASSLPDKTWMRGDTQYFGPGTRLTVL.

V and J are TRBV19 and TRBJ1-1; TRBD1 matches 8 bases. J gave up 4 bases and V 4 bases, and 11 bases lay outside the gene matches. The CDR3 loop spans 16 amino acids. Germline assignment: CDR1 LNHDA and CDR2 SQIVND (reference sequence). CDR3 in amino acids: CASSTTGGPGSTEAFF. The CDR3 DNA is TGTGCCAGTAGTACCACAGGGGGTCCCGGGAGCACTGAAGCTTTCTTT.

V gene TRBV30 combines with J gene TRBJ1-1; D unclear. Trimming removed 1 base from V and 0 bases from J, with 6 bases in between. Germline-derived CDR1 and CDR2 are GTSNPN and SVGIG (reference sequence). This CDR3 comprises 13 residues. CDR3 loop: CAWSEPMNTEAFF. The DNA of the CDR3 is TGTGCCTGGAGTGAACCCATGAACACTGAAGCTTTCTTT.